The 27 T cell receptor beta chains listed next were all sequenced from one sample in a study of blood T cell repertoires in COVID-19 (dated by TCRdb to between 2020 and 2021). The library was produced with the immunoSEQ multiplex PCR assay. The immuneACCESS repertoire file appears here via TCRdb, limited to in-frame rearrangements. These files lack a portion of the clones; in checked studies, under half of the deficit traces to unresolved V genes, and the cause of the others is not known. The sample yields approximately 230,000 clones; roughly 88% were counted once. The top ten clonotypes cover just under 6.5% of the sample. Material for sequencing was peripheral blood. Source of these receptors: a young woman with COVID-19, enrolled during active disease.

This sequence joins TRBV11-3 and TRBJ2-3, with a possible D match to TRBD2 (5 bases). Per the germline V gene, CDR1 is SGHNT and CDR2 is YENEEA. CDR3 length: 14 amino acids. Trimming removed 8 bases at V and 5 bases at J, with 17 bases between. CDR3 nucleotide sequence: TGTGCCAGCGGCTCGACGGCGAGCGGAGATACGCAGTATTTT. This sequence encodes CASGSTASGDTQYF.

The V and J genes are TRBV29-1 and TRBJ2-1, with a tentative D call TRBD1 (6 bases). V lost 8 bases, J lost 0 bases, and 11 bases lay in between. Germline assignment: CDR1 SQVTM and CDR2 ANQGSEA. The CDR3 length is 13 residues. The chain's CDR3 is CSTRQASYNEQFF. The CDR3 bases are TGCAGCACCAGACAGGCCTCCTACAATGAGCAGTTCTTC.

CDR3 nucleotide sequence: TGTGCCAGCAGCTCCGGGACTAGCGGTTTTTACGAGCAGTACGTC. Translation: CASSSGTSGFYEQYV. This sequence joins TRBV7-8 and TRBJ2-7, with TRBD2 matching over 11 bases. Unmatched junction bases numbered 6, after V lost 4 bases and J lost 4 bases. Germline CDR1 SGHVS, CDR2 FQNEAQ. The CDR3 is 15 residues long.

This clone turned up a few times. The chain joins TRBV5-5 to TRBJ2-7; 10 bases map to TRBD2. This CDR3 spans 15 amino acids. The ends lost 4 bases at V and 6 bases at J; junction bases unmatched: 10. Germline V gives CDR1 SGHKS, CDR2 YYEKEE (reference sequence). Here the CDR3 reads CASSPGLAAVGEQYV. For the CDR3, the DNA is TGTGCCAGCAGCCCAGGACTAGCGGCCGTAGGCGAGCAGTACGTC.

The chain joins TRBV20-1 to TRBJ1-6; unclear D gene. The CDR3 runs 13 residues. V was pared by 3 bases and J by 8 bases, with 11 bases between. CDR1 is DFQATT and CDR2 is SNEGSKA in the germline V gene (reference sequence). The CDR3 region is CSASRVEDSPLHF. The CDR3 DNA follows: TGCAGTGCTAGTCGGGTGGAGGATTCACCCCTCCACTTT.

This chain links TRBV15 with TRBJ2-2, with 11 bases lining up with TRBD1. Germline V lookup: CDR1 LNHNV, CDR2 YYDKDF (reference sequence). This CDR3 region has 21 residues. With V trimmed by 0 bases and J by 2 bases, 14 bases remained unmatched. The CDR3 is CATSRDLRTGGHPLNTGELFF. In DNA, the CDR3 is TGTGCCACCAGCAGAGATCTTAGGACAGGGGGCCATCCCCTAAACACCGGGGAGCTGTTTTTT. Supplemented by reference TRBV15 and TRBJ2-2, the full variable domain reads DAMVIQNPRYQVTQFGKPVTLSCSQTLNHNVMYWYQQKSSQAPKLLFHYYDKDFNNEADTPDNFQSRRPNTSFCFLDIRSPGLGDTAMYLCATSRDLRTGGHPLNTGELFFGEGSRLTVL.

The rearrangement joins TRBV7-2 to TRBJ1-5, with D unresolved. Germline CDR1 and CDR2: SGHTA and FQGNSA. Trimming stripped 1 base from V and 2 bases from J, with 9 bases between. The CDR3 extends over 15 amino acids. DNA of the CDR3: TGTGCCAGCAGCTTAGACAGATATGGCAATCAGCCCCAGCATTTT. Amino acids: CASSLDRYGNQPQHF.

The chain combines TRBV9 with TRBJ2-3; 9 bases match TRBD2. The CDR3 is 14 residues long. Losses at the gene ends were 4 bases for V and 6 bases for J; bases not matched to a gene: 6. Germline lookup yields CDR1 SGDLS and CDR2 YYNGEE. The CDR3 coding sequence is TGTGCCAGCAGCTCCCATAGCGGGAGTGATACGCAGTATTTT. It encodes CASSSHSGSDTQYF.

V and J are TRBV7-9 and TRBJ2-7, with 9 bases identical to TRBD2. Germline V gene sequence: CDR1 SEHNR, CDR2 FQNEAQ (reference sequence). The CDR3 spans 14 residues. V shed 5 bases, J shed 4 bases, and the junction held 6 bases outside the gene matches. The CDR3 nucleotides are TGTGCCAGCAGCCCCGGACTAGCGATATACGAGCAGTACTTC. Protein: CASSPGLAIYEQYF.

The CDR3 here is CAISETDRGYTEAFF. As DNA, the CDR3 is TGTGCCATCAGCGAGACCGACAGGGGTTACACTGAAGCTTTCTTT. The chain employs TRBV10-3 and TRBJ1-1, with TRBD1 identical over 8 bases. V lost 6 bases to trimming and J lost 3 bases; unmatched junction nucleotides: 9. Germline loops: CDR1 ENHRY, CDR2 SYGVKD. CDR3 length equals 15 residues.

As concerns this clone: The same CDR3 is also encoded by other DNA sequences in this sample. The rearrangement links TRBV9 to TRBJ2-6; possible D gene TRBD1, 6 bases. The CDR3 has 15 residues. Trimming cost V 4 bases and J 2 bases, with 10 bases left between them. Germline V CDR1 and CDR2: SGDLS, YYNGEE. DNA of the CDR3: TGTGCCAGCAGCCCACGGACAGCTGGGGCCAACGTCCTGACTTTC. Its translation: CASSPRTAGANVLTF.

The chain couples TRBV15 to TRBJ1-5, with a possible D match to TRBD1 (5 bases). V lost 5 bases and J lost 4, with 6 bases in between. The CDR3 is made up of 12 amino acids. In germline, CDR1 is LNHNV, CDR2 YYDKDF (reference sequence). The CDR3, as DNA: TGTGCCACCAGCGGGGGGAATCAGCCCCAGCATTTT. It encodes CATSGGNQPQHF.

The V and J genes are TRBV4-3 and TRBJ2-7; a possible D gene is TRBD1 (6 bases). Germline CDR1 reads LGHNA; CDR2 reads YSLEER. Trimming removed 1 base from V and 0 bases from J, with 10 bases in between. The CDR3 length is 15 residues. DNA for the CDR3: TGCGCCAGCAGCCAAGCGGACAGAGGCTCCTACGAGCAGTACTTC. It encodes CASSQADRGSYEQYF.

The chain uses TRBV5-1 and TRBJ2-5; D is perhaps TRBD1 (5 bases). Germline V gene data show CDR1 as SGHRS and CDR2 as YFSETQ. There are 15 residues in the CDR3. With 1 base removed from V and 5 bases from J, the gap between germline ends came to 15 bases. The CDR3 DNA sequence: TGCGCCAGCAGCTTGCGGCAGGGCGGAAGGGAGACCCAGTACTTC. It codes for CASSLRQGGRETQYF.

Here the CDR3 reads CASSPSNGVRETQYF. The CDR3 bases are TGTGCCAGCTCACCATCCAACGGGGTTCGAGAGACCCAGTACTTC. The chain links TRBV18 to TRBJ2-5; D is possibly TRBD2 (5 bases). The CDR3 is made up of 15 amino acids. The germline V and J ends were trimmed by 2 bases and 4 bases, with 14 bases remaining between them. The V gene's germline CDR1 is KGHSH and CDR2 LQKENI.

The J gene is TRBJ1-5, the V gene TRBV19; D might be TRBD1 (5 bases). The CDR3 runs 13 residues. Germline values: CDR1 LNHDA, CDR2 SQIVND (reference sequence). V was shortened by 1 base and J by 8 bases, with 9 bases between the two germline ends. In DNA form, the CDR3 reads TGTGCCAGTAGTATAGTTGGGGGGGAGCCCCAGCATTTT. It codes for CASSIVGGEPQHF.

This chain joins TRBV24-1 and TRBJ1-2; TRBD1 might be the D (6 bases). The CDR3 spans 13 residues. Germline V gene lookup returns CDR1 KGHDR and CDR2 SFDVKD. V gave up 9 bases and J gave up 1 base, with 11 bases separating them. DNA of the CDR3: TGTGCCACCGGGGACAAGATTAACTATGGCTACACCTTC. Protein: CATGDKINYGYTF.

This sequence joins TRBV27 and TRBJ2-3; D is unclear. The germline gives CDR1 MNHEY, CDR2 SMNVEV (reference sequence). This CDR3 contains 13 residues. V lost 5 bases, J lost 4 bases, and 10 bases lay in between. The CDR3, as DNA: TGTGCCAGCAGTCACTCCCCCGCAGATACGCAGTATTTT. Its protein product is CASSHSPADTQYF.

The V call is TRBV15, the J call TRBJ2-5; 11 nucleotides agree with TRBD2. This CDR3 contains 16 residues. Germline V gene data show CDR1 as LNHNV and CDR2 as YYDKDF (reference sequence). Germline trimming cut 5 bases from V and 10 bases from J; bases unmatched to any gene: 15. CDR3 nucleotides: TGTGCCACCAGCGCATCCGGGACTAGCGGAGCCCAGGACCAGTACTTC. It encodes CATSASGTSGAQDQYF.

The rearrangement joins TRBV9 to TRBJ2-1; possible D gene TRBD1, 6 bases. There are 16 residues in the CDR3. Trimming cost V 0 bases and J 3 bases, with 13 bases left between them. Germline CDR1 SGDLS, CDR2 YYNGEE. The DNA of the CDR3 is TGTGCCAGCAGCGTAGGTGTTGGGACAAGCTACAATGAGCAGTTCTTC. Encoded protein: CASSVGVGTSYNEQFF.

This chain connects TRBV4-3 to TRBJ1-4; 7 positions match TRBD1. Germline lookup yields CDR1 LGHNA and CDR2 YSLEER. The CDR3 is 15 residues long. The V gene end was trimmed by 2 bases and the J gene end by 8 bases; junction bases not matched to a gene: 8. The CDR3 nucleotides are TGCGCCAGCAGCCAAACCGGGACAGTGAGGGAAAAACTGTTTTTT. Residues: CASSQTGTVREKLFF.

The J gene is TRBJ2-5, the V gene TRBV4-1; 8 nucleotides align to TRBD2. V lost 4 bases, J lost 1 base, and 11 bases stayed unmatched. The CDR3 length is 17 residues. Per germline, CDR1 MGHRA and CDR2 YSYEKL. The CDR3 DNA follows: TGCGCCAGCAGCCCACGGGAGGGGGGCGAAATCCAAGAGACCCAGTACTTC. Translated, it gives CASSPREGGEIQETQYF.

The V call is TRBV7-8, the J call TRBJ1-2; D possibly corresponds to TRBD1 (6 bases). Per the germline V gene, CDR1 is SGHVS and CDR2 is FQNEAQ. The V end lost 1 base, the J end lost 8 bases, and 17 bases lay between the germline ends. The CDR3 spans 15 residues. The CDR3 spells CASSLVEAGAPGYTF. Written as DNA, the CDR3 is TGTGCCAGCAGCTTAGTCGAGGCAGGGGCGCCCGGCTACACCTTC.

This clone was seen only a few times. This sequence joins TRBV30 and TRBJ2-5; 12 bases align to TRBD1. Germline CDR1 GTSNPN, CDR2 SVGIG (reference sequence). This CDR3 has 14 residues. With V trimmed by 5 bases and J by 4 bases, 5 bases remained unmatched. The CDR3: CAWGTGGDVETQYF. In nucleotides, the CDR3 is TGTGCCTGGGGGACAGGGGGCGACGTAGAGACCCAGTACTTC.

The chain uses TRBV11-2 and TRBJ2-1; 7 nucleotides align to TRBD2. The V segment lost 5 bases and the J segment 4 bases; nucleotides outside the gene matches: 8. Germline CDR1 is SGHAT and CDR2 is FQNNGV. This CDR3 has 15 residues. The CDR3 loop reads CASSAGVQIYNEQFF. In DNA form, the CDR3 reads TGTGCCAGCAGCGCGGGAGTTCAGATTTACAATGAGCAGTTCTTC. The full variable domain, rest sourced from reference TRBV11-2 and TRBJ2-1, is EAGVAQSPRYKIIEKRQSVAFWCNPISGHATLYWYQQILGQGPKLLIQFQNNGVVDDSQLPKDRFSAERLKGVDSTLKIQPAKLEDSAVYLCASSAGVQIYNEQFFGPGTRLTVL.

The chain is built from TRBV7-2 and TRBJ1-1; no clear D gene. The V gene's germline CDR1 is SGHTA and CDR2 FQGNSA. Deletions cut 2 bases from V and 8 bases from J, with 15 bases between. The CDR3 has 14 residues. CDR3: CASSLTTAGTEAFF. Here the CDR3 DNA reads TGTGCCAGCAGCTTAACCACGGCGGGAACCGAAGCTTTCTTT.

This chain links TRBV6-1 with TRBJ2-5, with a weak D call TRBD2 (6 bases). Germline V gene data show CDR1 as MNHNS and CDR2 as SASEGT. The CDR3 consists of 16 residues. Trimming removed 0 bases from V and 5 bases from J, with 16 bases in between. The CDR3 protein is CASSEAQGGWSETQYF. CDR3 in DNA: TGTGCCAGCAGTGAAGCGCAGGGAGGTTGGAGCGAGACCCAGTACTTC.